These 17 T cell receptor beta chains were sequenced from one sample in a study of cytomegalovirus exposure and HLA in healthy donors. It was with 60 Vbeta and 13 Jbeta primers that the PCR ran. Data came from immunoSEQ multiplex PCR; TCRdb stores just in-frame clones and leaves some out. Of about 160,000 clones in the sample, 55% to 70% were seen once. Sequences were obtained from PBMCs. These receptor sequences come from a woman aged 55-69 years in good health and CMV-seropositive.

This clone was recorded once. The chain employs TRBV7-8 and TRBJ2-1, with 11 bases fitting TRBD2. Trimming cost V 4 bases and J 0 bases; bases outside gene matches: 5. CDR3 size: 17 residues. Germline V gene data show CDR1 as SGHVS and CDR2 as FQNEAQ. The CDR3 sequence is CASSSRLAGSSYNEQFF. The CDR3 DNA reads TGTGCCAGCAGCTCCAGACTAGCGGGGAGCTCCTACAATGAGCAGTTCTTC.

This clone appeared a few times. The rearrangement joins TRBV5-6 to TRBJ1-1; tentative D call: TRBD1 (6 bases). CDR1 SGHDT and CDR2 YYEEEE come from the germline V gene. This CDR3 spans 15 amino acids. Trimming cost V 3 bases and J 1 base, with 13 bases left between them. This CDR3 is CASSSTGTKNTEAFF. DNA of the CDR3: TGTGCCAGCAGCTCTACGGGGACAAAGAACACTGAAGCTTTCTTT.

The chain recombines TRBV30 with TRBJ1-1; D is perhaps TRBD1 (5 bases). The CDR3 has 14 residues. Per germline, CDR1 GTSNPN and CDR2 SVGIG (reference sequence). V dropped 0 bases and J dropped 1 base, with 9 bases sitting between them. The DNA for the CDR3 is TGTGCCTGGAGTGTGACAGTTGCGAACACTGAAGCTTTCTTT. It specifies CAWSVTVANTEAFF.

The J gene is TRBJ1-4, the V gene TRBV28; D is unclear. V lost 1 base to trimming and J lost 7 bases, with 13 bases between them. CDR1 and CDR2 from the germline V gene are MDHEN and SYDVKM. The CDR3 sequence is 15 residues long. The CDR3 sequence is CASSLSGRRTEKLFF. CDR3 sequence (DNA): TGTGCCAGCAGTTTATCTGGCAGGCGAACTGAAAAACTGTTTTTT.

This clone was recorded a few times. Because the CDR3's place on the DNA is in doubt, the DNA is left out and the CDR3 is given as listed by TCRdb. The chain couples TRBV27 to TRBJ2-7; the D call in the table, TRBD1, was not verified against the DNA. The CDR3 has 13 amino acids, counting both end residues. The germline CDR1 and CDR2 sequences are MNHEY and SMNVEV (reference sequence). The CDR3 protein is CASSFGQGAQSYF.

This chain links TRBV7-9 with TRBJ2-2; 8 bases match TRBD2. Per germline, CDR1 SEHNR and CDR2 FQNEAQ (reference sequence). The CDR3 is made up of 16 amino acids. Losses at the gene ends were 1 base for V and 1 base for J; bases not matched to a gene: 2. This CDR3 reads CASSLDLAGNTGELFF. The CDR3 DNA is TGTGCCAGCAGCTTAGACCTAGCGGGGAACACCGGGGAGCTGTTTTTT.

The chain is built from TRBV4-3 and TRBJ2-1; 8 bases fit TRBD1. The CDR3 consists of 16 residues. Germline assignment: CDR1 LGHNA and CDR2 YSLEER. V trimming: 0 bases; J trimming: 4 bases; junction bases outside the gene matches: 5. The CDR3 nucleotides are TGCGCCAGCAGCCAAGAAGTAGGGACAGGTTACAATGAGCAGTTCTTC. Protein: CASSQEVGTGYNEQFF.

The gene calls are TRBV7-9 and TRBJ2-3; TRBD1 agrees at 7 bases. The V gene's germline CDR1 is SEHNR and CDR2 FQNEAQ (reference sequence). The CDR3 totals 13 residues. V gave up 5 bases and J gave up 4 bases; unmatched junction bases: 3. In DNA form, the CDR3 reads TGTGCCAGCAGCCCTACAGGGGCAGATACGCAGTATTTT. It yields the protein CASSPTGADTQYF.

The CDR3 protein is CASRRQGAGGNQPQHF. CDR3 bases: TGTGCCAGCAGACGACAGGGGGCTGGAGGCAATCAGCCCCAGCATTTT. The gene calls are TRBV6-4 and TRBJ1-5; 10 bases align to TRBD1. Germline CDR1 reads MRHNA; CDR2 reads SNTAGT. J lost 2 bases, V lost 6 bases, and 7 bases had no gene match. There are 16 residues in the CDR3.

V gene TRBV5-4 combines with J gene TRBJ2-3; 8 bases agree with TRBD1. With V trimmed by 4 bases and J by 0 bases, 7 bases remained unmatched. CDR1 is SGHNT and CDR2 is YYREEE in the germline V gene (reference sequence). The CDR3 sequence is 16 residues long. CDR3 nucleotide sequence: TGTGCCAGCAGCCGGACAGGGTATTCTAGCACAGATACGCAGTATTTT. Translated: CASSRTGYSSTDTQYF.

This rearrangement joins TRBV9 to TRBJ2-5, with D perhaps matching TRBD2 (7 bases). Trimming pared 0 bases from V and 4 bases from J, leaving 13 bases between. Germline V gives CDR1 SGDLS, CDR2 YYNGEE. CDR3 length: 15 amino acids. The CDR3 nucleotides read TGTGCCAGCAGCGTAGAGGGGGGGATGGGAGAGACCCAGTACTTC. This encodes CASSVEGGMGETQYF.

CDR3 coding DNA: TGTGCCACCAGCAGAGGTAGTTATACAGGGGACGAGCAGTACTTC. Its protein is CATSRGSYTGDEQYF. The chain recombines TRBV15 with TRBJ2-5, with 7 bases aligning to TRBD1. The DNA end is more similar to TRBJ2-7, so the J call may be wrong. The V gene's germline CDR1 is LNHNV and CDR2 YYDKDF (reference sequence). CDR3 length: 15 residues.

This CDR3 is CASSLEGQGTYEQYF. In DNA, the CDR3 is TGTGCCAGCAGCTTGGAAGGACAGGGTACTTACGAGCAGTACTTC. J is TRBJ2-7 and V is TRBV11-2; 8 bases match TRBD1. The CDR3 spans 15 residues. Germline values: CDR1 SGHAT, CDR2 FQNNGV. Unmatched junction bases numbered 8, after V lost 3 bases and J lost 4 bases.

V is TRBV28 and J is TRBJ2-3; D is possibly TRBD2 (5 bases). Between the trimmed V and J ends, which lost 2 bases and 5 bases, there was a span of 8 bases. Germline CDR1 reads MDHEN; CDR2 reads SYDVKM. CDR3 length: 13 residues. CDR3 nucleotide sequence: TGTGCCAGCAGTTTACCGGGATTAGATACGCAGTATTTT. It codes for CASSLPGLDTQYF.

This chain joins TRBV7-9 and TRBJ2-2, with a possible D match to TRBD2 (6 bases). Trimming left V 1 base short and J 7 bases short, with 13 bases between. From germline, CDR1 is SEHNR and CDR2 FQNEAQ (reference sequence). This CDR3 spans 15 amino acids. CDR3 sequence reads: CASSLVRARGGELFF. In DNA form, the CDR3 reads TGTGCCAGCAGCTTAGTGCGGGCGCGGGGCGGGGAGCTGTTTTTT. The whole variable domain, filled in from reference TRBV7-9 and TRBJ2-2, reads DTGVSQNPRHKITKRGQNVTFRCDPISEHNRLYWYRQTLGQGPEFLTYFQNEAQLEKSRLLSDRFSAERPKGSFSTLEIQRTEQGDSAMYLCASSLVRARGGELFFGEGSRLTVL.

The chain is built from TRBV19 and TRBJ2-7; D gene uncertain. Germline V gene sequence: CDR1 LNHDA, CDR2 SQIVND (reference sequence). V was cut by 3 bases and J by 3 bases, with 15 bases left in between. The CDR3 totals 15 residues. CDR3 nucleotides: TGTGCCAGTAGTATTGGGCTCTCCACCCACTACGAGCAGTACTTC. Translation: CASSIGLSTHYEQYF.

A few counts support this clone. The rearrangement links TRBV6-1 to TRBJ1-5, with 9 positions matching TRBD1. V lost 7 bases to trimming and J lost 6 bases; unmatched junction nucleotides: 10. CDR1 is MNHNS, CDR2 SASEGT, per germline. This CDR3 is built from 15 residues. The CDR3 DNA reads TGTGCCAGCAATACTTGGACAGGGGAAGGTCAGCCCCAGCATTTT. Translation: CASNTWTGEGQPQHF.